A single sample is the source of the 26 T cell receptor beta chains below, sequenced in a study of cytomegalovirus exposure and HLA in healthy donors. Primers included in the PCR were 60 Vbeta and 13 Jbeta primers. Method: immunoSEQ multiplex PCR; TCRdb's copy keeps in-frame clones and lacks some. The sample carries 150,000 to 200,000 clones, roughly 70% recorded once. Sample: PBMCs. These TCRs come from a man aged 30 to 39 in good health and CMV-seropositive.

The chain couples TRBV7-8 to TRBJ2-2; 12 positions agree with TRBD2. From germline, CDR1 is SGHVS and CDR2 FQNEAQ. The V and J ends lost 4 bases and 1 base, in that order; junction bases with no gene match: 7. The CDR3 runs 18 residues. The CDR3 coding sequence is TGTGCCAGCAGCTCCATTGGACTAGCGGGACGGAACACCGGGGAGCTGTTTTTT. Protein sequence: CASSSIGLAGRNTGELFF.

In DNA, the CDR3 is TGTGCCAGCAGTTCCCCGGGACAGGGATATGGCTACACCTTC. Protein product: CASSSPGQGYGYTF. The rearrangement joins TRBV6-1 to TRBJ1-2; 9 bases line up with TRBD1. This CDR3 is 14 amino acids long. The junction had 6 bases not matched to a gene; V was cut back by 5 bases and J by 5 bases. CDR1 and CDR2 from the germline V gene are MNHNS and SASEGT.

This clone was detected a few times. This chain links TRBV2 with TRBJ2-2; no firm D call. V was shortened by 4 bases and J by 3 bases, with 12 bases between the two germline ends. Germline CDR1 SNHLY, CDR2 FYNNEI. The CDR3 has 15 amino acids. The CDR3 here is CASSVLGTHTGELFF. The CDR3 coding sequence is TGTGCCAGCAGTGTTCTAGGCACTCACACCGGGGAGCTGTTTTTT.

The chain has TRBV11-2 and TRBJ1-6; 7 bases map to TRBD1. The CDR3 is 15 amino acids. In germline, CDR1 is SGHAT, CDR2 FQNNGV. J lost 7 bases, V lost 4 bases, and 7 bases had no gene match. CDR3 DNA sequence: TGTGCCAGCAGCTGGCCGGGACAGCAAAATTCACCCCTCCACTTT. Its translation is CASSWPGQQNSPLHF.

The genes are TRBV28 and TRBJ1-2, with D perhaps matching TRBD1 (5 bases). From germline, CDR1 is MDHEN and CDR2 SYDVKM. V was pared by 10 bases and J by 5 bases, with 17 bases between. The CDR3 runs to 13 residues. DNA of the CDR3: TGTGCCATCCTGGTTGGGGGGGGTTATGGCTACACCTTC. Residues: CAILVGGGYGYTF.

V usage is TRBV6-1 and J usage is TRBJ2-5; 7 nucleotides align to TRBD2. Germline V gene sequence: CDR1 MNHNS, CDR2 SASEGT. The CDR3 has 14 residues. J gave up 5 bases and V 11 bases, and 14 bases lay outside the gene matches. This chain's CDR3 is CASKPERDRETQYF. CDR3 nucleotides: TGTGCCTCCAAGCCCGAGCGGGACCGGGAGACCCAGTACTTC.

The rearrangement joins TRBV6-5 to TRBJ2-3; tentatively, D is TRBD2 (6 bases). There are 16 residues in the CDR3. Trimming stripped 0 bases from V and 2 bases from J, with 12 bases between. From germline, CDR1 is MNHEY and CDR2 SVGAGI. CDR3 in amino acids: CASSYSHTGDTDTQYF. DNA of the CDR3: TGTGCCAGCAGTTACTCGCACACGGGGGACACAGATACGCAGTATTTT.

V usage is TRBV5-1 and J usage is TRBJ2-5, with 9 bases fitting TRBD1. The J call may be faulty, since TRBJ2-7 better matches the DNA end. Per the germline V gene, CDR1 is SGHRS and CDR2 is YFSETQ. The CDR3 length is 14 residues. The CDR3, as DNA: TGCGCCAGCAGCCACGGGACAGGGAGCGACGAGCAGTACTTC. The encoded protein is CASSHGTGSDEQYF.

DNA of the CDR3: TGTGCCAGCAGCGGAATAGCGGTAAGCTCCTACAATGAGCAGTTCTTC. Its protein product is CASSGIAVSSYNEQFF. The V and J genes are TRBV9 and TRBJ2-1, with a weak D call TRBD2 (6 bases). This CDR3 has 16 residues. V was clipped by 3 bases and J by 0 bases, with 13 bases between them. Germline CDR1 reads SGDLS; CDR2 reads YYNGEE.

Of note for this clone: In this CDR3 the conserved last residue, phenylalanine or tryptophan, is missing, so a read error is likely. It is unclear where the CDR3 begins or ends on the DNA, so no DNA is shown, and the CDR3 is as TCRdb lists it. The gene calls are TRBV5-5 and TRBJ2-7; the table's D call of TRBD2 was not tested on the DNA. The CDR3 contains 13 residues when both ends are counted. Germline CDR1 SGHKS, CDR2 YYEKEE (reference sequence). CDR3 sequence: CASSLASGYNGFI.

The J gene is TRBJ1-1, the V gene TRBV7-9; tentative D call: TRBD1 (5 bases). The CDR3 has 16 amino acids. V lost 7 bases and J lost 0, with 18 bases in between. Germline-derived CDR1 and CDR2 are SEHNR and FQNEAQ (reference sequence). CDR3 residues: CASIKPAGGVNTEAFF. CDR3 sequence (DNA): TGTGCCAGCATCAAGCCGGCGGGGGGGGTGAACACTGAAGCTTTCTTT.

This chain links TRBV15 with TRBJ2-7, with D perhaps TRBD1 (6 bases). The germline V and J ends were trimmed by 5 bases and 3 bases, with 11 bases remaining between them. CDR3 length equals 13 residues. Germline-derived CDR1 and CDR2 are LNHNV and YYDKDF (reference sequence). Here the CDR3 DNA reads TGTGCCACCAGCCGGGACACCGACTACGAGCAGTACTTC. It codes for CATSRDTDYEQYF.

V is TRBV5-4 and J is TRBJ2-7; no clear D gene. Germline V lookup: CDR1 SGHNT, CDR2 YYREEE (reference sequence). With 3 bases removed from V and 1 base from J, the gap between germline ends came to 5 bases. This CDR3 has 12 residues. As DNA, the CDR3 is TGTGCCAGCAGCTCGTTTTCCTACGAGCAGTACTTC. Translated: CASSSFSYEQYF.

This chain links TRBV10-3 with TRBJ1-3, with D possibly being TRBD1 (5 bases). The V end was cut by 7 bases, the J end by 9 bases, with 28 bases between. CDR3 size: 17 residues. CDR1 and CDR2 from the germline V gene are ENHRY and SYGVKD. The CDR3 region is CAITDLHRGGVDVTIYF. The CDR3 nucleotides are TGTGCCATCACCGATCTGCATCGCGGGGGAGTTGATGTCACCATATATTTT.

Only one count was recorded for this clone. The chain links TRBV2 to TRBJ2-1, with 7 positions matching TRBD2. V was clipped by 2 bases and J by 3 bases; unmatched bases: 7. This CDR3 spans 16 amino acids. CDR1 and CDR2 from the germline V gene are SNHLY and FYNNEI. The CDR3 loop reads CASSETGTTLYNEQFF. Here the CDR3 DNA reads TGTGCCAGCAGTGAAACCGGGACTACTCTCTACAATGAGCAGTTCTTC.

The chain couples TRBV9 to TRBJ2-5; 12 bases are a match to TRBD2. The germline gives CDR1 SGDLS, CDR2 YYNGEE. The CDR3 totals 17 residues. With V trimmed by 2 bases and J by 5 bases, 10 bases remained unmatched. The CDR3 nucleotides are TGTGCCAGCAGCGTCTCGCCGGGACTAGCGGGCCGGGAGACCCAGTACTTC. This sequence encodes CASSVSPGLAGRETQYF.

This clone was counted a few times. V and J are TRBV7-9 and TRBJ2-7; 7 bases align to TRBD1. V trimming: 5 bases; J trimming: 3 bases; junction bases outside the gene matches: 4. The germline CDR1 and CDR2 sequences are SEHNR and FQNEAQ (reference sequence). The CDR3 sequence is 13 residues long. The CDR3 nucleotides are TGTGCCAGCAGCAACAGGGGCGACTACGAGCAGTACTTC. This translates into CASSNRGDYEQYF.

This clone was counted only a few times. This chain connects TRBV19 to TRBJ2-3, with TRBD2 matching 8 bases. The germline gives CDR1 LNHDA, CDR2 SQIVND (reference sequence). Unmatched junction bases numbered 3, after V lost 5 bases and J lost 2 bases. The length of the CDR3 is 14 residues. The CDR3 region has the DNA TGTGCCAGTAGTTTTAGCGGGACCACAGATACGCAGTATTTT. Protein sequence: CASSFSGTTDTQYF.

In DNA form, the CDR3 reads TGTGCGCTCCGGGACACAGCCACAGATACGCAGTATTTT. The encoded protein is CALRDTATDTQYF. This rearrangement joins TRBV6-5 to TRBJ2-3; possible D gene TRBD1, 6 bases. Looked up from germline, CDR1 is MNHEY and CDR2 is SVGAGI. The CDR3 extends over 13 amino acids.

V usage is TRBV23-1 and J usage is TRBJ2-1; TRBD1 agrees at 9 bases. TRBV23-1 is known as an ORF, though its function is uncertain. The trim removed 0 bases at V and 6 bases at J, leaving 6 bases unmatched. The CDR3 length is 16 residues. In DNA form, the CDR3 reads TGCGCCAGCAGTCAATCTGGGACAGGGTCCCTCAATGAGCAGTTCTTC. This sequence encodes CASSQSGTGSLNEQFF.

This clone turned up a few times. V and J are TRBV15 and TRBJ2-7, with 8 positions matching TRBD2. The V gene's germline CDR1 is LNHNV and CDR2 YYDKDF (reference sequence). This CDR3 region has 14 residues. V lost 2 bases and J lost 1; bases outside the gene matches: 1. This CDR3 is CATSRSGGSYEQYF. In DNA form, the CDR3 reads TGTGCCACCAGCAGAAGCGGGGGTTCCTACGAGCAGTACTTC.

The chain recombines TRBV28 with TRBJ1-5; weak D call: TRBD1 (6 bases). The length of the CDR3 is 15 residues. The germline CDR1 and CDR2 sequences are MDHEN and SYDVKM. V was clipped by 3 bases and J by 3 bases, with 12 bases between them. CDR3 nucleotide sequence: TGTGCCAGCAGTTTCCAGGGGCGGCTCAATCAGCCCCAGCATTTT. It specifies CASSFQGRLNQPQHF. The full variable domain, completed using reference TRBV28 and TRBJ1-5, is DVKVTQSSRYLVKRTGEKVFLECVQDMDHENMFWYRQDPGLGLRLIYFSYDVKMKEKGDIPEGYSVSREKKERFSLILESASTNQTSMYLCASSFQGRLNQPQHFGDGTRLSIL.

In this sample, this clone turned up a few times. V usage is TRBV5-1 and J usage is TRBJ1-4, with D possibly matching TRBD1 (6 bases). The CDR3 has 14 amino acids. Germline CDR1 reads SGHRS; CDR2 reads YFSETQ. The V end lost 4 bases, the J end lost 4 bases, and 11 bases lay between the germline ends. The CDR3 spells CASSPRGGNEKLFF. DNA of the CDR3: TGCGCCAGCAGCCCAAGGGGGGGTAATGAAAAACTGTTTTTT.

The rearrangement uses TRBV6-1 and TRBJ2-3; tentative D call: TRBD2 (6 bases). CDR1 is MNHNS, CDR2 SASEGT, per germline. CDR3 size: 16 residues. Trimming took off 1 base at V and 6 bases at J, with 17 bases between the two ends. CDR3 region: CASSEVASEPRDTQYF. In DNA form, the CDR3 reads TGTGCCAGCAGTGAAGTGGCTAGCGAACCACGGGATACGCAGTATTTT.

The chain employs TRBV5-8 and TRBJ2-7; TRBD1 agrees at 7 bases. Germline lookup yields CDR1 SGHTS and CDR2 YDEGEE. The CDR3 loop spans 15 amino acids. V dropped 4 bases and J dropped 3; count of bases not matched to a gene: 10. The DNA for the CDR3 is TGTGCCAGCAGCCAGGGGGACAGTATATACTACGAGCAGTACTTC. Translating it yields CASSQGDSIYYEQYF.

The rearrangement joins TRBV5-1 to TRBJ2-1; D gene unclear. V lost 3 bases and J lost 13, with 14 bases in between. The CDR3 is 12 residues long. CDR1 and CDR2 (germline): SGHRS, YFSETQ. The CDR3 is CASSSTDNKQFF. DNA of the CDR3: TGCGCCAGCAGCTCCACCGACAATAAACAGTTCTTC.